Following are 26 T cell receptor beta chains from one sample sequenced in a study of blood T cells in healthy people across ages. Primed by a sample-barcoded 5' primer and a J-beta primer mix, a second PCR proceeded for 7 to 11 cycles. TCRdb re-analysed the 5' RACE reads in MiXCR, keeping a single row per CDR3 protein. Of fewer than 800,000 distinct CDR3 sequences detected, around half appear once; the ten largest clones hold roughly a third. Sequencing was performed on blood. The receptors stem from a woman aged 60-75 years in good health.

The chain employs TRBV29-1 and TRBJ2-7; TRBD1 matches at 11 bases. The better agreement between TRBJ2-5 and the DNA end casts doubt on the J call. Per germline, CDR1 SQVTM and CDR2 ANQGSEA. The CDR3 totals 15 residues. The CDR3 DNA reads as TGCAGCGTTGACCTCGGACAGGGGGCTGGAGAGACCCAGTACTTC. It specifies CSVDLGQGAGETQYF.

V is TRBV7-6 and J is TRBJ2-7, with D perhaps matching TRBD2 (6 bases). The CDR3 contains 15 residues. Per germline, CDR1 SGHVS and CDR2 FNYEAQ. The V and J ends lost 2 bases and 6 bases respectively, with 17 bases between them. CDR3 region: CASSLQSLGGGEQYF. CDR3 nucleotide sequence: TGTGCCAGCAGCTTACAATCCTTGGGGGGTGGCGAGCAGTACTTC.

The chain has TRBV5-1 and TRBJ2-2; 7 positions match TRBD2. The J segment lost 4 bases and the V segment lost 2 bases, leaving 11 bases of the junction unmatched. Germline V gene sequence: CDR1 SGHRS, CDR2 YFSETQ. This CDR3 comprises 17 residues. The CDR3 DNA follows: TGCGCCAGCAGCTTTTTCGGGCTAGCGGACCTCACCGGGGAGCTGTTTTTT. As protein: CASSFFGLADLTGELFF.

On this clonotype: One end of the junction varies from germline; a read error may be responsible. The CDR3 protein is CAGSQDEWGQKFF. CDR3 coding DNA: TGTGCCGGCAGCCAAGACGAGTGGGGACAGAAGTTCTTC. The rearrangement uses TRBV4-2 and TRBJ2-1; 7 bases line up with TRBD1. Per the germline V gene, CDR1 is LGHNA and CDR2 is YNFKEQ. CDR3 length: 13 residues.

This chain uses TRBV11-2 with TRBJ2-7; D ambiguous. Germline CDR1 and CDR2: SGHAT and FQNNGV. The CDR3 extends over 15 amino acids. Trimming took off 5 bases at V and 0 bases at J, with 14 bases between the two ends. The CDR3 sequence is CASSPRTLTSYEQYF. The CDR3 coding sequence is TGTGCCAGCAGCCCCCGAACCCTGACCTCCTACGAGCAGTACTTC.

This chain connects TRBV12-3 or TRBV12-4 to TRBJ2-3, with D possibly being TRBD2 (7 bases). The ends were cut back, 4 bases at V and 4 bases at J, with 12 bases in the middle. The CDR3 contains 14 residues. In DNA form, the CDR3 reads TGTGCCAGCAGTTCTGGGGGGGCCCCAGATACGCAGTATTTT. This codes for CASSSGGAPDTQYF.

The CDR3 region is CSTLRGQNTEAFF. Here the CDR3 DNA reads TGCAGCACCCTCAGGGGCCAGAACACTGAAGCTTTCTTT. This chain joins TRBV29-1 and TRBJ1-1; TRBD1 might be the D (6 bases). The CDR3 is made up of 13 amino acids. With 8 bases removed from V and 1 base from J, the gap between germline ends came to 14 bases. The V gene's germline CDR1 is SQVTM and CDR2 ANQGSEA.

The V and J genes are TRBV5-1 and TRBJ2-4, with D maybe TRBD1 (6 bases). This CDR3 comprises 15 residues. The germline gives CDR1 SGHRS, CDR2 YFSETQ. V was pared by 0 bases and J by 4 bases, with 11 bases between. In DNA form, the CDR3 reads TGCGCCAGCAGCTTGGCCGAAGGGGGAAAAAACATTCAGTACTTC. Its translation: CASSLAEGGKNIQYF.

The CDR3 protein is CASSKGLAGVGETQYF. The CDR3 bases are TGTGCCAGCAGTAAGGGACTAGCGGGAGTGGGGGAGACCCAGTACTTC. The rearrangement links TRBV28 to TRBJ2-7, with 14 nucleotides matching TRBD2. Near its end, the DNA agrees better with TRBJ2-5, so the J call may be wrong. Germline V gives CDR1 MDHEN, CDR2 SYDVKM. The CDR3 runs 16 residues.

The rearrangement joins TRBV28 to TRBJ2-5, with TRBD1 identical over 7 bases. Germline trimming cut 8 bases from V and 11 bases from J; bases unmatched to any gene: 17. The CDR3 sequence is 14 residues long. CDR1 is MDHEN and CDR2 is SYDVKM in the germline V gene. CDR3 loop: CASHTGQGGLEQYF. The CDR3 coding sequence is TGTGCCAGCCACACAGGACAAGGGGGCCTGGAGCAGTACTTC. The full variable domain, its missing parts supplied by reference TRBV28 and TRBJ2-5, is DVKVTQSSRYLVKRTGEKVFLECVQDMDHENMFWYRQDPGLGLRLIYFSYDVKMKEKGDIPEGYSVSREKKERFSLILESASTNQTSMYLCASHTGQGGLEQYFGPGTRLLVL.

Concerning this clonotype itself: The junction shows a germline mismatch at one end, possibly a read error. The chain carries TRBV14 and TRBJ2-2, with TRBD2 matching over 7 bases. The CDR3 has 15 residues. Germline lookup yields CDR1 SGHDN and CDR2 FVKESK. The CDR3 DNA is TGTACCAGCAGCCAGGCAAGCGGGATTGCCGGGGGGCTGTTTTTT. It codes for CTSSQASGIAGGLFF.

This clonotype has more than one count but fewer than ten. This sequence joins TRBV14 and TRBJ2-3, with 9 bases identical to TRBD1. The CDR3 contains 15 residues. V shed 3 bases, J shed 2 bases, and the junction held 3 bases outside the gene matches. Germline lookup yields CDR1 SGHDN and CDR2 FVKESK. The CDR3 sequence is CASSQRTGDTDTQYF. Written as DNA, the CDR3 is TGTGCCAGCAGCCAGAGGACAGGGGACACAGATACGCAGTATTTT. The full variable domain, in which reference TRBV14 and TRBJ2-3 provide the parts outside the CDR3, is EAGVTQFPSHSVIEKGQTVTLRCDPISGHDNLYWYRRVMGKEIKFLLHFVKESKQDESGMPNNRFLAERTGGTYSTLKVQPAELEDSGVYFCASSQRTGDTDTQYFGPGTRLTVL.

The chain combines TRBV27 with TRBJ2-5; 11 nucleotides match TRBD1. With the DNA end fitting TRBJ2-7 better, the J assignment may be wrong. This CDR3 is built from 16 residues. Germline loops: CDR1 MNHEY, CDR2 SMNVEV (reference sequence). The CDR3 sequence is CASSSPPGQGGYEQYF. The CDR3 DNA reads as TGTGCCAGCAGTTCCCCTCCGGGACAGGGGGGTTACGAGCAGTACTTC.

The sample holds a few counts of this clonotype. The chain recombines TRBV5-1 with TRBJ1-1; maybe TRBD1 (5 bases). The CDR3 loop spans 15 amino acids. Germline V gives CDR1 SGHRS, CDR2 YFSETQ. Trimming stripped 0 bases from V and 4 bases from J, with 13 bases between. The CDR3 is CASSLERGRITEAFF. CDR3 sequence (DNA): TGCGCCAGCAGCTTGGAAAGGGGAAGGATCACTGAAGCTTTCTTT.

The chain carries TRBV20-1 and TRBJ2-7, with D perhaps TRBD2 (6 bases). This CDR3 spans 14 amino acids. Germline values: CDR1 DFQATT, CDR2 SNEGSKA (reference sequence). V dropped 5 bases and J dropped 3 bases, with 17 bases sitting between them. CDR3 protein: CSAFGGVGIYEQYF. Here the CDR3 DNA reads TGCAGTGCTTTCGGCGGGGTGGGAATCTACGAGCAGTACTTC.

The chain links TRBV29-1 to TRBJ2-4, with D uncertain. Deletions cut 4 bases from V and 9 bases from J, with 10 bases between. Looked up from germline, CDR1 is SQVTM and CDR2 is ANQGSEA. The CDR3 is 11 amino acids. The CDR3 region is CSVGQLGIQYF. Written as DNA, the CDR3 is TGCAGCGTTGGGCAGCTCGGCATTCAGTACTTC.

CDR3 in DNA: TGTGCCAGCAGCTTAACTACAGGGGGCTTCACAGATACGCAGTATTTT. It is translated as CASSLTTGGFTDTQYF. The chain joins TRBV13 to TRBJ2-3; 9 positions agree with TRBD1. CDR1 and CDR2 (germline): PRHDT, FYEKMQ (reference sequence). V lost 2 bases to trimming and J lost 2 bases; unmatched junction nucleotides: 5. This CDR3 contains 16 residues.

This clonotype came up a few times. The rearrangement uses TRBV11-1 and TRBJ2-4; TRBD2 matches 8 bases. The tail of the sequence fits TRBJ2-7 better, so the J call may be wrong. Germline V gene lookup returns CDR1 SGHAT and CDR2 FQDESV (reference sequence). CDR3 length equals 16 residues. In DNA, the CDR3 is TGTGCCAGCAGCTCCCCAAGCGGGAGTCTAAACTACGAGCAGTACTTC. This gives the protein CASSSPSGSLNYEQYF.

The chain uses TRBV2 and TRBJ2-2; TRBD2 matches 7 bases. From germline, CDR1 is SNHLY and CDR2 FYNNEI. Trimming cost V 5 bases and J 0 bases; bases outside gene matches: 6. The CDR3 has 16 residues. The CDR3, as DNA: TGTGCCAGCAGTCCCGGTGGGGGGGCGAACACCGGGGAGCTGTTTTTT. Amino acids: CASSPGGGANTGELFF.

This clonotype was observed a few times. The CDR3: CASIPAGVGEQFF. In nucleotides, the CDR3 is TGTGCCAGCATCCCGGCGGGAGTGGGTGAGCAGTTCTTC. The chain employs TRBV12-3 or TRBV12-4 and TRBJ2-1; 7 nucleotides match TRBD2. J lost 9 bases, V lost 7 bases, and 9 bases had no gene match. CDR3 length: 13 residues.

V gene TRBV7-3 combines with J gene TRBJ2-3; D unresolved. Germline CDR1 reads SGHTA; CDR2 reads FQGTGA. The CDR3 has 12 residues. Trimming shortened V by 5 bases and J by 8 bases, and 11 bases separated the two germline ends. CDR3 residues: CASSPRWGTQYF. In DNA, the CDR3 is TGTGCCAGCAGCCCAAGGTGGGGTACGCAGTATTTT. Variable domain in full (rest from reference TRBV7-3 and TRBJ2-3): GAGVSQTPSNKVTEKGKYVELRCDPISGHTALYWYRQSLGQGPEFLIYFQGTGAADDSGLPNDRFFAVRPEGSVSTLKIQRTERGDSAVYLCASSPRWGTQYFGPGTRLTVL.

The rearrangement joins TRBV10-3 to TRBJ2-5, with 8 positions matching TRBD1. The V gene's germline CDR1 is ENHRY and CDR2 SYGVKD. The CDR3 is made up of 12 amino acids. With 5 bases clipped from V and 5 bases from J, the junction kept 1 base outside the gene matches. In nucleotides, the CDR3 is TGTGCCATCAGTCCAGGGGGCGAGACCCAGTACTTC. Its protein is CAISPGGETQYF.

This CDR3 is CASSALATGELFF. DNA for the CDR3: TGTGCCAGCAGCGCCCTCGCGACCGGGGAGCTGTTTTTT. V usage is TRBV11-2 and J usage is TRBJ2-2; the D is unclear. Trimming left V 5 bases short and J 5 bases short, with 9 bases between. CDR3 length: 13 amino acids. Germline loops: CDR1 SGHAT, CDR2 FQNNGV. Full variable domain (remainder filled in from reference TRBV11-2 and TRBJ2-2): EAGVAQSPRYKIIEKRQSVAFWCNPISGHATLYWYQQILGQGPKLLIQFQNNGVVDDSQLPKDRFSAERLKGVDSTLKIQPAKLEDSAVYLCASSALATGELFFGEGSRLTVL.

Only a few counts were recorded for this clonotype. The CDR3 sequence: CSAKEGSGANVLTF. The CDR3 region has the DNA TGCAGTGCCAAAGAGGGCTCTGGGGCCAACGTCCTGACTTTC. The genes are TRBV20-1 and TRBJ2-6, with D possibly matching TRBD2 (5 bases). Germline-derived CDR1 and CDR2 are DFQATT and SNEGSKA (reference sequence). The CDR3 loop spans 14 amino acids. V lost 6 bases to trimming and J lost 0 bases, with 9 bases between them.

The chain joins TRBV3-1 to TRBJ2-1; no definite D call. The DNA end is more similar to TRBJ2-7, so the J call may be wrong. CDR1 and CDR2 from the germline V gene are LGHDT and YNNKEL (reference sequence). The CDR3 is 13 residues long. CDR3 in amino acids: CASSQAVYNEQYF. DNA of the CDR3: TGTGCCAGCAGCCAAGCAGTCTACAATGAGCAGTACTTC.

The J gene is TRBJ1-5, the V gene TRBV29-1; the match to TRBD1 covers 9 bases. Trimming cost V 6 bases and J 7 bases; bases outside gene matches: 7. Germline CDR1 and CDR2: SQVTM and ANQGSEA. The CDR3 consists of 13 residues. CDR3 loop: CSVRDRVGQPQHF. CDR3 coding DNA: TGCAGCGTGAGGGACAGGGTAGGACAGCCCCAGCATTTT.